This TCR beta chain was captured in a study of T cell responses to AZD1222 COVID-19 vaccine. The protocol was immunoSEQ multiplex PCR, while the TCRdb copy is restricted to in-frame clones and leaves out a portion. The sample includes roughly 97,000 clones, around 89% of them seen just once. The CDR3 is 15 residues long. V lost 4 bases to trimming and J lost 4 bases; unmatched junction nucleotides: 3. Germline-derived CDR1 and CDR2 are LGHDT and YNNKEL (reference sequence). This chain uses TRBV3-1 (or the pseudogene TRBV3-2) with TRBJ2-2; TRBD2 agrees at 10 bases. The sequenced sample was peripheral blood, obtained on day 0 of AZD1222 vaccination. The source is an adult in good health. CDR3 region: CASSRTSGGTGELFF. CDR3 sequence (DNA): TGTGCCAGCAGCCGGACTAGCGGAGGCACCGGGGAGCTGTTTTTT.